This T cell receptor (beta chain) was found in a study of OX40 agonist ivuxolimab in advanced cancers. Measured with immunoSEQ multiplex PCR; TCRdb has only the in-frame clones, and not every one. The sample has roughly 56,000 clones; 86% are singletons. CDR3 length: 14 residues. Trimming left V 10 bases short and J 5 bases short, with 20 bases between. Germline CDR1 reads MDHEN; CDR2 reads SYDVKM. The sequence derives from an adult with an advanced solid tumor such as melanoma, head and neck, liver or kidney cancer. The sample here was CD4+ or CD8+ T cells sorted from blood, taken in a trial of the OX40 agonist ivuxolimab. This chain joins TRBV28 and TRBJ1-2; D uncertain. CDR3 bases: TGTGCCACCAGCGAGGTGCAGCAAACTTATGGCTACACCTTC. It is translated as CATSEVQQTYGYTF.